This T cell receptor beta chain was sequenced in a study of identical twins. Study observations and caveats: Fewer insertions were carried by abundant cord blood beta clonotypes, but none was seen in memory repertoires.

Template switching (which added a universal primer site) was used, and cDNA carried unique molecular identifiers. TCRdb ran MiXCR on the 5' RACE reads and lists one entry per CDR3 protein. This table has 1,800,000 or so distinct CDR3 sequences, less than 35% appearing once. V lost 6 bases and J lost 5; bases outside the gene matches: 4. Germline CDR1 SQVTM, CDR2 ANQGSEA. The CDR3 is 14 residues long. This clonotype has only a few counts. Its target is unknown. The sequenced sample consisted of cord blood. The TCR originated in a newborn girl in good health. This chain links TRBV29-1 with TRBJ2-2, with 12 bases lining up with TRBD1. CDR3 coding DNA: TGCAGCGTAACGGGACAGGGGGCGACCGGGGAGCTGTTTTTT. Its translation is CSVTGQGATGELFF.